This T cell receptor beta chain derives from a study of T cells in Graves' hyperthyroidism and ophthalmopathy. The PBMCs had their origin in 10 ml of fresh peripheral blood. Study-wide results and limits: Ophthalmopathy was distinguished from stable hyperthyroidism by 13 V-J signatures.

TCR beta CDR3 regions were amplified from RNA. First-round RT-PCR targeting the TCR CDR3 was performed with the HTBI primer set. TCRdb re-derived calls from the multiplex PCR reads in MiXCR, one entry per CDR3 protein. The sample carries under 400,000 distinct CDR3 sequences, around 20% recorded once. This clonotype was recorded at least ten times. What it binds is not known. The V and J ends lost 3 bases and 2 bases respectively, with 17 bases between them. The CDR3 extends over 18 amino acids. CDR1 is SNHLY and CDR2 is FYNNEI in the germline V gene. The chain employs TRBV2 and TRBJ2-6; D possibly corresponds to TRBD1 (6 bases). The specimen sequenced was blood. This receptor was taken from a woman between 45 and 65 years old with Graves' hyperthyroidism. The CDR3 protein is CASSDGTSSLPGANVLTF. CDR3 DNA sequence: TGTGCCAGCAGTGACGGGACATCAAGTCTCCCTGGGGCCAACGTCCTGACTTTC.